These 15 T cell receptor beta chains came from one sample sequenced in a study of cytomegalovirus exposure and HLA in healthy donors. PCR was performed using 60 Vbeta and 13 Jbeta primers. Here immunoSEQ multiplex PCR was the method, and the copy in TCRdb shows in-frame clones only, minus some. The sample comprises around 140,000 clones, roughly two thirds of which are singletons, and approximately 1.7% rests with the top ten. The sample comprised PBMCs. These TCRs come from a male donor in good health and CMV-seronegative.

The chain uses TRBV10-3 and TRBJ2-5, with 12 bases aligning to TRBD2. The CDR3 spans 14 residues. From germline, CDR1 is ENHRY and CDR2 SYGVKD. Trimming cost V 6 bases and J 4 bases; bases outside gene matches: 3. The CDR3 sequence: CAIRTGLAGETQYF. The DNA for the CDR3 is TGTGCCATCAGAACGGGACTAGCGGGAGAGACCCAGTACTTC.

V and J are TRBV4-1 and TRBJ1-1; 10 bases are shared with TRBD1. Trimming removed 1 base from V and 0 bases from J; junction bases left unmatched: 2. The V gene's germline CDR1 is MGHRA and CDR2 YSYEKL. The CDR3 covers 16 residues. The CDR3 is CASSQGDRGLNTEAFF. The CDR3 nucleotides read TGCGCCAGCAGCCAAGGAGACAGGGGGCTGAACACTGAAGCTTTCTTT.

This clone came up once. The chain joins TRBV11-2 to TRBJ2-3, with 8 bases identical to TRBD2. The junction had 8 bases not matched to a gene; V was cut back by 5 bases and J by 4 bases. Germline assignment: CDR1 SGHAT and CDR2 FQNNGV. The CDR3 totals 15 residues. This chain's CDR3 is CASSLVGGGPDTQYF. The CDR3 DNA reads as TGTGCCAGCAGCCTAGTGGGCGGGGGGCCAGATACGCAGTATTTT.

The genes are TRBV28 and TRBJ1-2, with a possible D match to TRBD1 (5 bases). Germline V lookup: CDR1 MDHEN, CDR2 SYDVKM. The CDR3 loop spans 14 amino acids. Trimming removed 3 bases from V and 7 bases from J, with 15 bases in between. The CDR3 nucleotides are TGTGCCAGCAGTTTGGGGGGACCCTTCGGTGGCTACACCTTC. The encoded protein is CASSLGGPFGGYTF.

J is TRBJ2-5 and V is TRBV5-4, with TRBD2 matching over 11 bases. V shed 0 bases, J shed 1 base, and the junction held 8 bases outside the gene matches. The germline V gene encodes CDR1 SGHNT and CDR2 YYREEE (reference sequence). This CDR3 comprises 18 residues. The CDR3: CASSLGDRLAGIQETQYF. CDR3 DNA sequence: TGTGCCAGCAGCTTGGGGGACAGACTAGCGGGGATCCAAGAGACCCAGTACTTC.

The chain is built from TRBV6-4 and TRBJ2-3; D is perhaps TRBD2 (6 bases). CDR3 length equals 14 residues. V lost 3 bases and J 2 bases, leaving 9 bases between the germline ends. Germline CDR1 and CDR2: MRHNA and SNTAGT. This CDR3 is CASSEEGPTDTQYF. DNA for the CDR3: TGTGCCAGCAGTGAGGAGGGGCCCACAGATACGCAGTATTTT.

This clone was picked up one time. V is TRBV5-8 and J is TRBJ2-5, with 8 bases matching TRBD1. The assigned J gene may be wrong: the sequence end matches TRBJ2-7 better. CDR1 SGHTS and CDR2 YDEGEE come from the germline V gene. This CDR3 has 14 residues. CDR3 amino acids: CASSLASQGGEQYF. CDR3 nucleotides: TGTGCCAGCAGCTTGGCCTCACAGGGGGGCGAGCAGTACTTC.

The V and J genes are TRBV28 and TRBJ2-2; the D gene is possibly TRBD2 (6 bases). CDR1 and CDR2 (germline): MDHEN, SYDVKM. Between the trimmed V and J ends, which lost 8 bases and 4 bases, there was a span of 11 bases. CDR3 size: 13 residues. The CDR3 here is CASRGSVTGELFF. The CDR3 DNA reads as TGTGCCAGCCGGGGGTCCGTCACCGGGGAGCTGTTTTTT.

This rearrangement joins TRBV11-2 to TRBJ2-7; TRBD1 might be the D (6 bases). Germline-derived CDR1 and CDR2 are SGHAT and FQNNGV. Trimming stripped 8 bases from V and 4 bases from J, with 18 bases between. The CDR3 extends over 14 amino acids. The CDR3 here is CASGPPQGIYEQYF. CDR3 DNA: TGTGCCAGCGGACCCCCACAGGGAATTTACGAGCAGTACTTC.

The rearrangement joins TRBV28 to TRBJ1-4, with TRBD1 matching over 7 bases. CDR1 is MDHEN, CDR2 SYDVKM, per germline. The CDR3 has 14 amino acids. The trim removed 5 bases at V and 4 bases at J, leaving 4 bases unmatched. CDR3 residues: CASSPQGGNEKLFF. The CDR3 DNA reads TGTGCCAGCAGTCCCCAGGGGGGTAATGAAAAACTGTTTTTT.

This chain uses TRBV19 with TRBJ1-2; TRBD1 is a possible D gene (5 bases). This CDR3 comprises 15 residues. The germline V and J ends were trimmed by 2 bases and 7 bases, with 17 bases remaining between them. Germline assignment: CDR1 LNHDA and CDR2 SQIVND (reference sequence). The CDR3 protein is CASSILGPLGGGYTF. CDR3 nucleotide sequence: TGTGCCAGTAGTATACTGGGGCCTCTCGGGGGTGGCTACACCTTC.

Points on this clone: Mismatch with germline at one junction end may stem from a read error. The V and J genes are TRBV27 and TRBJ1-2, with 8 bases identical to TRBD1. The CDR3 consists of 14 residues. Germline CDR1 reads MNHEY; CDR2 reads SMNVEV (reference sequence). The DNA of the CDR3 is TGTGCCAGCAGTCTCACAGGGGGAGACGGTGGCTACCCCTTC. Translated: CASSLTGGDGGYPF.

This clone was seen more than once but under ten times. This chain connects TRBV4-1 to TRBJ2-3; the D gene is possibly TRBD1 (6 bases). Trimming removed 0 bases at V and 0 bases at J, with 7 bases between. This CDR3 has 15 residues. CDR1 is MGHRA, CDR2 YSYEKL, per germline. The CDR3 region has the DNA TGCGCCAGCAGCCAAGAGGACAGTAGCACAGATACGCAGTATTTT. This sequence encodes CASSQEDSSTDTQYF.

The chain has TRBV5-1 and TRBJ1-5, with 8 bases lining up with TRBD1. With V trimmed by 4 bases and J by 7 bases, 7 bases remained unmatched. CDR1 is SGHRS and CDR2 is YFSETQ in the germline V gene. CDR3 length: 14 residues. The CDR3 DNA reads TGCGCCAGCAGCGAGACAGGGGCCCGGCAGCCCCAGCATTTT. It codes for CASSETGARQPQHF.

In its sample, this clone was seen a few times. The rearrangement joins TRBV25-1 to TRBJ1-2; no clear D. The CDR3 covers 17 residues. Trimming shortened V by 1 base and J by 4 bases, and 19 bases separated the two germline ends. Per germline, CDR1 MGHDK and CDR2 SYGVNS. The chain's CDR3 is CASSELGRGSKTYGYTF. CDR3 nucleotides: TGTGCCAGCAGTGAATTGGGTCGAGGGTCAAAAACCTATGGCTACACCTTC.